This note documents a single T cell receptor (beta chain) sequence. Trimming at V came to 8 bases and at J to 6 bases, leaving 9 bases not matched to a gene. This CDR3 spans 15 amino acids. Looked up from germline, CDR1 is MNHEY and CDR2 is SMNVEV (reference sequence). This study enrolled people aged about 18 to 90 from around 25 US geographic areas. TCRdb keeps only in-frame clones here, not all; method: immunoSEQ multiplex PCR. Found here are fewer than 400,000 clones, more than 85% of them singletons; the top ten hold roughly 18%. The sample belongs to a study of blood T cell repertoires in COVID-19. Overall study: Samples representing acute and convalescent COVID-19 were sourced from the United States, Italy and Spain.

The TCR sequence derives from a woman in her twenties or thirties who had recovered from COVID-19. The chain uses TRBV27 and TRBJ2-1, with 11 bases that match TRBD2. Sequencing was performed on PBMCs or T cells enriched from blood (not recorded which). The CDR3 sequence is CASWLAGGGGNEQFF. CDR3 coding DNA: TGTGCCAGCTGGCTAGCGGGGGGCGGGGGCAATGAGCAGTTCTTC.